The 10 T cell receptor beta chains below come from one sample, sequenced in a study of blood T cell repertoires in COVID-19. Produced via immunoSEQ multiplex PCR; TCRdb's table is partial and in-frame only. The repertoire holds roughly 42,000 clones, with nearly 90% as singletons. Sequenced input: peripheral blood. These receptors originate from a man aged 55 to 70 with acute or convalescent COVID-19.

The chain uses TRBV7-6 and TRBJ2-1; 7 nucleotides line up with TRBD2. Losses at the gene ends were 5 bases for V and 1 base for J; bases not matched to a gene: 8. This CDR3 is built from 16 residues. CDR1 SGHVS and CDR2 FNYEAQ come from the germline V gene. The CDR3 sequence: CASSTLLATSYNEQFF. Written as DNA, the CDR3 is TGTGCCAGCAGCACGTTACTAGCGACTTCCTACAATGAGCAGTTCTTC.

This clone was observed a single time. The J gene is TRBJ1-2, the V gene TRBV30; 10 nucleotides agree with TRBD1. Germline loops: CDR1 GTSNPN, CDR2 SVGIG (reference sequence). This CDR3 region has 13 residues. The trim removed 0 bases at V and 7 bases at J, leaving 2 bases unmatched. The CDR3 region is CAWSVGQGIGYTF. The CDR3 nucleotides read TGTGCCTGGAGTGTGGGACAGGGGATTGGCTACACCTTC.

The chain uses TRBV4-3 and TRBJ1-3, with 8 bases identical to TRBD1. CDR3 length: 15 amino acids. Germline values: CDR1 LGHNA, CDR2 YSLEER. V lost 1 base and J lost 7; bases outside the gene matches: 6. This CDR3 reads CASSQGTGMVNTIYF. The DNA for the CDR3 is TGCGCCAGCAGCCAAGGGACAGGGATGGTGAACACCATATATTTT.

The chain combines TRBV4-3 with TRBJ1-2; D uncertain. Per germline, CDR1 LGHNA and CDR2 YSLEER. V was shortened by 0 bases and J by 4 bases, with 21 bases between the two germline ends. The CDR3 runs 18 residues. The CDR3 loop reads CASSQDLGQASILYGYTF. CDR3 sequence (DNA): TGCGCCAGCAGCCAAGATCTGGGTCAGGCGTCGATACTCTATGGCTACACCTTC.

In this sample, this clone turned up once. The chain recombines TRBV6-5 with TRBJ1-2, with TRBD1 matching 9 bases. V lost 4 bases, J lost 1 base, and 1 base stayed unmatched. The CDR3 is made up of 14 amino acids. Germline assignment: CDR1 MNHEY and CDR2 SVGAGI. CDR3 protein: CASSWTGDNYGYTF. DNA for the CDR3: TGTGCCAGCAGTTGGACAGGGGATAACTATGGCTACACCTTC.

This chain uses TRBV4-3 with TRBJ1-6; TRBD1 matches 11 bases. Trimming removed 4 bases from V and 7 bases from J; junction bases left unmatched: 3. Germline loops: CDR1 LGHNA, CDR2 YSLEER. The CDR3 runs 15 residues. The CDR3 nucleotides read TGCGCCAGCAGCCTTGGGACAGGGGGAAATTCACCCCTCCACTTT. This encodes CASSLGTGGNSPLHF.

V is TRBV7-9 and J is TRBJ1-1; TRBD1 agrees at 7 bases. The CDR3 runs 15 residues. Trimming removed 5 bases from V and 3 bases from J; junction bases left unmatched: 9. The germline CDR1 and CDR2 sequences are SEHNR and FQNEAQ (reference sequence). The DNA of the CDR3 is TGTGCCAGCAGCCAAACAGGGGCCGCCTACACTGAAGCTTTCTTT. It encodes CASSQTGAAYTEAFF.

V and J are TRBV10-3 and TRBJ1-1; the match to TRBD1 covers 7 bases. Germline CDR1 reads ENHRY; CDR2 reads SYGVKD. The CDR3 extends over 16 amino acids. J was trimmed by 1 base and V by 4 bases; bases with no gene match: 9. CDR3 residues: CAISVGQGGENTEAFF. CDR3 sequence (DNA): TGTGCCATCAGTGTAGGGCAGGGGGGCGAGAACACTGAAGCTTTCTTT.

The chain couples TRBV12-3 or TRBV12-4 to TRBJ1-1; D is uncertain. The CDR3 runs 12 residues. V gave up 5 bases and J gave up 9 bases, with 13 bases separating them. The CDR3 DNA is TGTGCCAGCAGTCAAGCCCGCCCTAAAGCTTTCTTT. Amino acid sequence: CASSQARPKAFF.

This clone was recorded a few times. The rearrangement links TRBV9 to TRBJ2-3, with 8 nucleotides matching TRBD2. V shed 0 bases and J 5 bases; nucleotides not matched to a gene: 8. Germline CDR1 reads SGDLS; CDR2 reads YYNGEE. The CDR3 covers 16 residues. CDR3 sequence (DNA): TGTGCCAGCAGCGTAGGCCCACCGGGAGGGGGAGATACGCAGTATTTT. Translating it yields CASSVGPPGGGDTQYF.